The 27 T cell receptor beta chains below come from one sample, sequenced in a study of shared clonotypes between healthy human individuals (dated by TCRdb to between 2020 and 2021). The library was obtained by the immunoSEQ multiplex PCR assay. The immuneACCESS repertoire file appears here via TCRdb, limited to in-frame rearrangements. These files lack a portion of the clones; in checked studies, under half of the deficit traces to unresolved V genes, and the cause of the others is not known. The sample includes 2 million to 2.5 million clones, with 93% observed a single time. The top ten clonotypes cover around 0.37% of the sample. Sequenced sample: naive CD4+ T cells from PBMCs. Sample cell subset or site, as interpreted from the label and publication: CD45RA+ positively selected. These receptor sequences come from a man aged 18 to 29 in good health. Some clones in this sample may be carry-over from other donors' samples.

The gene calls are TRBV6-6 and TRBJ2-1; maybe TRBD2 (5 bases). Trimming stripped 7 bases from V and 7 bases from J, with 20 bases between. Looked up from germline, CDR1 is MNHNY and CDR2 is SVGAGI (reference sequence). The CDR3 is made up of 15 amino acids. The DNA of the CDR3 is TGTGCCAGCAATGACCCGGGGATGAGCCGTAATGAGCAGTTCTTC. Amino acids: CASNDPGMSRNEQFF.

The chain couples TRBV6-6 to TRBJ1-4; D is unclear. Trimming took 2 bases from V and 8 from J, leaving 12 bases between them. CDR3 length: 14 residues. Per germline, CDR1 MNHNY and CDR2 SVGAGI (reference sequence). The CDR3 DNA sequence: TGTGCCAGCAGTTACCAGGACGGCCCCGAAAAACTGTTTTTT. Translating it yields CASSYQDGPEKLFF.

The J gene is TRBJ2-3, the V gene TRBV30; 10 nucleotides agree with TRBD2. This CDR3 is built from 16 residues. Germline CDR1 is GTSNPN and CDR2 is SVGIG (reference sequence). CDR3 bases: TGTGCTCTTTCTAGCGGGAGCAAACGAGGCCCAGATACGCAGTATTTT. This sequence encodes CALSSGSKRGPDTQYF. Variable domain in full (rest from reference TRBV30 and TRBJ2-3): SQTIHQWPATLVQPVGSPLSLECTVEGTSNPNLYWYRQAAGRGLQLLFYSVGIGQISSEVPQNLSASRPQDRQFILSSKKLLLSDSGFYLCALSSGSKRGPDTQYFGPGTRLTVL.

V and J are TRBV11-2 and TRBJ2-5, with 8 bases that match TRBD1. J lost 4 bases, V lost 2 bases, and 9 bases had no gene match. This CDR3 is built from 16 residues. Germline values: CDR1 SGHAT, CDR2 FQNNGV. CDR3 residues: CASSLIKQGGRETQYF. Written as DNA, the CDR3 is TGTGCCAGCAGCTTAATAAAACAGGGGGGTAGAGAGACCCAGTACTTC.

CDR3 nucleotides: TGCGCCAGCAGCTTTATCCCAGGGCCATCCTACGAGCAGTACTTC. It codes for CASSFIPGPSYEQYF. The V call is TRBV5-1, the J call TRBJ2-7, with D possibly being TRBD1 (5 bases). The V gene lost 2 bases and the J gene lost 1 base, with 13 bases spanning the gap. In germline, CDR1 is SGHRS, CDR2 YFSETQ. The CDR3 sequence is 15 residues long.

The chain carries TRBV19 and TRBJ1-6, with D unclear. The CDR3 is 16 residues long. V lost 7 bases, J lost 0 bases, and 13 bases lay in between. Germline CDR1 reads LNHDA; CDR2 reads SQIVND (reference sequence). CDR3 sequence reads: CASNEGASSYNSPLHF. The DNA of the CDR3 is TGTGCCAGTAATGAGGGAGCGAGCTCCTATAATTCACCCCTCCACTTT.

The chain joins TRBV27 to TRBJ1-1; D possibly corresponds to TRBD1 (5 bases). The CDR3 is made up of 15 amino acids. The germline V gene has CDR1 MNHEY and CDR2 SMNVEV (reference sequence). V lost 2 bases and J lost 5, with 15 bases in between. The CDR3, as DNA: TGTGCCAGCAGTTTACGCCAGGGTAGAGGGACTGAAGCTTTCTTT. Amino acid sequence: CASSLRQGRGTEAFF.

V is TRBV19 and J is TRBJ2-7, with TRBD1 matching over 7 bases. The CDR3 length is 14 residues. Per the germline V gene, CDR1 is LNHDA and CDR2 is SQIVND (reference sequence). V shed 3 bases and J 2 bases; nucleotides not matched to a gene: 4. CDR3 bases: TGTGCCAGTAGTATTTCGACAGGGACCTACGAGCAGTACTTC. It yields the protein CASSISTGTYEQYF.

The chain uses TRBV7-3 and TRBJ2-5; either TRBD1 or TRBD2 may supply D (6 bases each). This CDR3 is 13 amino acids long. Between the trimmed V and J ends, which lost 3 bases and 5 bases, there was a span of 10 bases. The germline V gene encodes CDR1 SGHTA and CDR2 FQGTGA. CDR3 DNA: TGTGCCAGCAGCTTCGGGGGCCCTGAGACCCAGTACTTC. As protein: CASSFGGPETQYF.

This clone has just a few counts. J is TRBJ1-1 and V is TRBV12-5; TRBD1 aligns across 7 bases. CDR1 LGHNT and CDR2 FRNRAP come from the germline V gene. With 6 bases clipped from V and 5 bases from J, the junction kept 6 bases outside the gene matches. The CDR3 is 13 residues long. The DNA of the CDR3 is TGTGCTAGTGGCCTGGAGGGGGCGACTGAAGCTTTCTTT. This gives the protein CASGLEGATEAFF.

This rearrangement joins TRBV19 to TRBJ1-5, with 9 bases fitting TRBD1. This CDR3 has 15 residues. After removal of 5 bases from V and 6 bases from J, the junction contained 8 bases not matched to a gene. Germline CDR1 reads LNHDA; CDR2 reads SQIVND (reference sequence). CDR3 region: CASSPGDRDSQPQHF. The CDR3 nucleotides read TGTGCCAGTAGTCCCGGGGACAGGGACAGTCAGCCCCAGCATTTT.

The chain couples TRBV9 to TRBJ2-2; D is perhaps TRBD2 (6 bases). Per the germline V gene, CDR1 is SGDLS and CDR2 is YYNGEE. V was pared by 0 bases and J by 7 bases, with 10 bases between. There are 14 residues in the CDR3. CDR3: CASSVGSAGGELFF. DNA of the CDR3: TGTGCCAGCAGCGTAGGTTCAGCGGGCGGGGAGCTGTTTTTT. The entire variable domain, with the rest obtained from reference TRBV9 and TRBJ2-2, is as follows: DSGVTQTPKHLITATGQRVTLRCSPRSGDLSVYWYQQSLDQGLQFLIQYYNGEERAKGNILERFSAQQFPDLHSELNLSSLELGDSALYFCASSVGSAGGELFFGEGSRLTVL.

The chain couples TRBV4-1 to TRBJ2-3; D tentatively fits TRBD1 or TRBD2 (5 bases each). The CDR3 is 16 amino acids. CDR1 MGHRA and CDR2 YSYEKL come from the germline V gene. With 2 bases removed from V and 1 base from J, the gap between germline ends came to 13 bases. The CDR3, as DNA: TGCGCCAGCAGCCAATTAGGGCAGGGAGGCACAGATACGCAGTATTTT. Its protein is CASSQLGQGGTDTQYF.

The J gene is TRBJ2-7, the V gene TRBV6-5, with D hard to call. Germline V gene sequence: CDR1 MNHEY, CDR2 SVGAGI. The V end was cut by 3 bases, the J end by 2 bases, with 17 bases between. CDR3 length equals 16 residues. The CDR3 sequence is CASSYAYRTYTYEQYF. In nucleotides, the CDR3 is TGTGCCAGCAGTTATGCCTATCGGACCTACACCTACGAGCAGTACTTC.

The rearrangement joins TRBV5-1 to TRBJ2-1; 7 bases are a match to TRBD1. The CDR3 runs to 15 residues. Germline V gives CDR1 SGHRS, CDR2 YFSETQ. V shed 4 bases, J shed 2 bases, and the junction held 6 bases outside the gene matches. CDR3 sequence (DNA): TGCGCCAGCAGCCCCGACAGGGCAACCTACAATGAGCAGTTCTTC. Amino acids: CASSPDRATYNEQFF.

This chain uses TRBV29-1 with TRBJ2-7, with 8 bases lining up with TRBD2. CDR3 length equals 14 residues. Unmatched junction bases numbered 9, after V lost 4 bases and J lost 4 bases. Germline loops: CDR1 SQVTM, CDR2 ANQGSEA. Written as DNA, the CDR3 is TGCAGCGTTGGGCCGGCGGGAGGATCGTACGAGCAGTACTTC. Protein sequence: CSVGPAGGSYEQYF.

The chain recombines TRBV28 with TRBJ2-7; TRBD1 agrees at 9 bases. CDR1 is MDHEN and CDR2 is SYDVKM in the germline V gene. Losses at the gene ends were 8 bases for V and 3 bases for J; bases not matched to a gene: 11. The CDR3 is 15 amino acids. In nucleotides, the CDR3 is TGTGCCAGCCAACCCCCGACAGGGGGGGGCTACGAGCAGTACTTC. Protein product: CASQPPTGGGYEQYF. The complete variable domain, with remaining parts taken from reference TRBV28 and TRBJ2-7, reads DVKVTQSSRYLVKRTGEKVFLECVQDMDHENMFWYRQDPGLGLRLIYFSYDVKMKEKGDIPEGYSVSREKKERFSLILESASTNQTSMYLCASQPPTGGGYEQYFGPGTRLTVT.

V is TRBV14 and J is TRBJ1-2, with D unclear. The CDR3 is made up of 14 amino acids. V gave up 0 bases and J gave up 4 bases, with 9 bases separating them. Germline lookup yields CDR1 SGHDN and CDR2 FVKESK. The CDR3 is CASSQDWIGYGYTF. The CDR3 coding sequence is TGTGCCAGCAGCCAAGATTGGATTGGCTATGGCTACACCTTC.

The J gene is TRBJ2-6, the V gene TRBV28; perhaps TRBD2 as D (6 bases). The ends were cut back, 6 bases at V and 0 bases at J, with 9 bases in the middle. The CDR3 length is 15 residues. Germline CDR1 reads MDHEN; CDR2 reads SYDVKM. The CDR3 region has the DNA TGTGCCAGCAGGACGACTAGCTCTGGGGCCAACGTCCTGACTTTC. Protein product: CASRTTSSGANVLTF.

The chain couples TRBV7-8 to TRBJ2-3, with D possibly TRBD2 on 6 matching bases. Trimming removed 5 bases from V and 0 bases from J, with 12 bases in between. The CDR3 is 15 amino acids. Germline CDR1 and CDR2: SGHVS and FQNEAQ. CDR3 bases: TGTGCCAGCAGCCAACGGGAGATTAGCACAGATACGCAGTATTTT. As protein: CASSQREISTDTQYF.

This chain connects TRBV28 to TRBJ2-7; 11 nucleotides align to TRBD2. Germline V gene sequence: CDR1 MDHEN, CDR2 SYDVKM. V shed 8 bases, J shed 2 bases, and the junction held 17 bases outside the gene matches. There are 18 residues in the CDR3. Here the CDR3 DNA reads TGTGCCAGCGTAACTCGGGGTAGCGGGAGGGACTACGCCTACGAGCAGTACTTC. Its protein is CASVTRGSGRDYAYEQYF. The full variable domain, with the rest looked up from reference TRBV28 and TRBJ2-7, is DVKVTQSSRYLVKRTGEKVFLECVQDMDHENMFWYRQDPGLGLRLIYFSYDVKMKEKGDIPEGYSVSREKKERFSLILESASTNQTSMYLCASVTRGSGRDYAYEQYFGPGTRLTVT.

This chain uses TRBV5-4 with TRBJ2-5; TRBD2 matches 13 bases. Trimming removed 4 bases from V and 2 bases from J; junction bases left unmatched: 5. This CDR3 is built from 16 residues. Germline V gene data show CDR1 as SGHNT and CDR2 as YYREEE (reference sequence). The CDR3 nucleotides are TGTGCCAGCAGCACCGGGACTAGCGGGACGCAAGAGACCCAGTACTTC. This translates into CASSTGTSGTQETQYF.

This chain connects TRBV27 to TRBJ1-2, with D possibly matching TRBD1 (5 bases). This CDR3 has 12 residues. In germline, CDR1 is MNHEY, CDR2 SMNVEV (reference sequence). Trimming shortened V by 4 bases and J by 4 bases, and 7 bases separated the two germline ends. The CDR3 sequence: CASSSGTYGYTF. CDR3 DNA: TGTGCCAGCAGTTCGGGGACCTATGGCTACACCTTC.

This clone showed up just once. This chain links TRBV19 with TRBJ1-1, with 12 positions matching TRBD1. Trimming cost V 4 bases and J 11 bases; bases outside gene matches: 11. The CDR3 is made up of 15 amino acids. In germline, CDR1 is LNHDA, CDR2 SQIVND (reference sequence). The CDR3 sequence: CASSTPGQGASTAFF. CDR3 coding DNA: TGTGCCAGTAGTACTCCGGGACAGGGGGCGTCTACGGCTTTCTTT.

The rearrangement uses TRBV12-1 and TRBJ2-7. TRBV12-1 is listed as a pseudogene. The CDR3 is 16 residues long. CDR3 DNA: TGTGCCAGCAGCTTTACGCGGACCCAATACCACTACGAGCAGTACTTC. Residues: CASSFTRTQYHYEQYF.

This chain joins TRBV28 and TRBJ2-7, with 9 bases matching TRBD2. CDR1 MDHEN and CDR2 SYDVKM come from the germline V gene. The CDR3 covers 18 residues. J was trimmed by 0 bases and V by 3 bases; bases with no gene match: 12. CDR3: CASSLGPGLARSSYEQYF. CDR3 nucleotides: TGTGCCAGCAGTTTGGGTCCGGGACTAGCTAGGAGCTCCTACGAGCAGTACTTC. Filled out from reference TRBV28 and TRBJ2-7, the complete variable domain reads DVKVTQSSRYLVKRTGEKVFLECVQDMDHENMFWYRQDPGLGLRLIYFSYDVKMKEKGDIPEGYSVSREKKERFSLILESASTNQTSMYLCASSLGPGLARSSYEQYFGPGTRLTVT.

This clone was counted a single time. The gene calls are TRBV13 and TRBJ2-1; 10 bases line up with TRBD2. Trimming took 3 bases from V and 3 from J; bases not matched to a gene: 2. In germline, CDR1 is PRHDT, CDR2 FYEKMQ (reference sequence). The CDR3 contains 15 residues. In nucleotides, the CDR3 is TGTGCCAGCAGCTTCCGACTAGCGGGCTACAATGAGCAGTTCTTC. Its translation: CASSFRLAGYNEQFF. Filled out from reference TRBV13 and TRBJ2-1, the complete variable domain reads AAGVIQSPRHLIKEKRETATLKCYPIPRHDTVYWYQQGPGQDPQFLISFYEKMQSDKGSIPDRFSAQQFSDYHSELNMSSLELGDSALYFCASSFRLAGYNEQFFGPGTRLTVL.